There are a few counts of the clone carrying this T cell receptor beta chain. Its antigen is as yet unknown. Other DNA sequences in the same sample also yield this CDR3. Naive CD45RA+ and memory CD45RA-negative subsets were split from CD4+ cells. V shed 5 bases, J shed 1 base, and the junction held 4 bases outside the gene matches. The CDR3 extends over 14 amino acids. Germline V gene data show CDR1 as SGHTA and CDR2 as FQGNSA. TCRdb's copy holds only in-frame clones and misses some; the assay was immunoSEQ multiplex PCR. The sample has approximately 1,000,000 clones; 75% to 85% are singletons. The data originate from a study of shared clonotypes between healthy human individuals. General observations from the study: Depth of sequencing was expected to influence donor clonotype sharing. Rarefaction exposed incomplete sorted-subset sequencing despite large depth. Sampling used blood alone; tissue repertoires probably differ.

The chain links TRBV7-2 to TRBJ2-5; 7 nucleotides match TRBD1. The sequenced material came from memory CD4+ T cells from PBMCs. As to subset: CD45RA-negative fraction. The sequence came from a man younger than 35 in good health. Some clones in this sample may be carry-over from other donors' samples. DNA of the CDR3: TGTGCCAGCAGCCCGGGACAGACCCAAGAGACCCAGTACTTC. The encoded protein is CASSPGQTQETQYF.